These 30 T cell receptor beta chains originate from one sample sequenced in a study of tumor and adjacent non-tumor tissue in lung cancer (dated by TCRdb to 2016 to 2019). To prepare the library, multiplex PCR was applied. Sequencer: Illumina HiSeq 2500. TCRbeta libraries were constructed through three rounds of nested PCR with primers (Table S4) according to protocols adapted from ARM-PCR. TCRdb trimmed the raw reads at Q25, called clones with MiXCR and kept productive beta chains. Identical CDR3 proteins give one entry, which carries the most common genes and DNA. The table for this sample lists about 98,000 distinct CDR3 sequences; more than 80% of them were counted only once. More than 25% of the sample is taken by the ten largest. Bulk unsorted tissue served as the source for RNA extraction, and RNA quality was assessed using a NanoDrop ND-1000 and an Agilent 2100. Distant non-tumor tissue taken more than 3 cm from the tumor edge was used as the normal lung sample.

The specimen was distant non-tumor lung tissue. The receptors were sampled from a man in his sixties with small cell lung cancer.

V and J are TRBV12-3 or TRBV12-4 and TRBJ2-2, with 7 bases identical to TRBD1. CDR3 size: 14 residues. The V segment lost 7 bases and the J segment 6 bases; nucleotides outside the gene matches: 8. CDR3 nucleotide sequence: TGTGCCAGCAATAGACAGGGATGGGCCGGGGAGCTGTTTTTT. Translation: CASNRQGWAGELFF.

Comment on this clonotype: A junction end diverges from the germline sequence, so it may reflect a read error. The J gene is TRBJ2-2, the V gene TRBV4-2; TRBD1 might be the D (5 bases). CDR3 length: 16 residues. CDR1 LGHNA and CDR2 YNFKEQ come from the germline V gene. CDR3 sequence: CTSNQDLRANTGELFF. The CDR3 nucleotides read TGTACCAGCAACCAAGATCTCAGGGCGAATACCGGGGAGCTGTTTTTT.

This chain links TRBV20-1 with TRBJ1-5, with TRBD1 identical over 8 bases. Looked up from germline, CDR1 is DFQATT and CDR2 is SNEGSKA (reference sequence). The CDR3 has 19 residues. V lost 0 bases and J lost 7; bases outside the gene matches: 20. The DNA for the CDR3 is TGCAGTGCTAGAGATTGGGTCCTCGGACAGGGCGAATCGCAGCAGCCCCAGCATTTT. Protein sequence: CSARDWVLGQGESQQPQHF.

Notes on this clonotype: One end of the junction does not line up with germline, which may come from a read error. V usage is TRBV10-2 and J usage is TRBJ2-1; D is unclear. Germline CDR1 WSHSY, CDR2 SAAADI. The CDR3 is 13 amino acids. CDR3 nucleotide sequence: TGCGCCAGCTGTGATTCTAGGGTGGGTGAGCAGTCCTTC. The encoded protein is CASCDSRVGEQSF.

This clonotype was observed at least ten times. This chain connects TRBV20-1 to TRBJ1-4; a possible D gene is TRBD1 (6 bases). This CDR3 region has 14 residues. Germline V gene data show CDR1 as DFQATT and CDR2 as SNEGSKA (reference sequence). V lost 0 bases and J 8 bases, leaving 13 bases between the germline ends. The DNA of the CDR3 is TGCAGTGCTAGAGATCACAGGGAAGGCGAAAAACTGTTTTTT. Protein sequence: CSARDHREGEKLFF.

A note on this clonotype: Sequence at one end of the junction differs from germline and may be a read error. This chain connects TRBV5-1 to TRBJ2-2; the D gene is possibly TRBD2 (5 bases). The CDR3 is 16 amino acids. Germline loops: CDR1 SGHRS, CDR2 YFSETQ. This chain's CDR3 is CASSFGAGKNTGELFF. DNA of the CDR3: TGCGCCAGCAGCTTTGGCGCCGGGAAGAACACCGGGGAGCTCTTTTTT.

In regard to this clonotype: The junction differs from germline at one of its ends, possibly a read error. The V and J genes are TRBV11-2 and TRBJ1-6; D uncertain. The CDR3 totals 16 residues. From germline, CDR1 is SGHAT and CDR2 FQNNGV. CDR3 sequence: CASSLTPAGTGSPLHF. Written as DNA, the CDR3 is TGTGCTAGCAGCTTAACCCCCGCGGGCACGGGGTCACCCCTCCACTTT.

As to this clonotype: The junction and the germline gene differ at one end; a read error may be behind it. V is TRBV28 and J is TRBJ1-6; D ambiguous. The germline V gene has CDR1 MDHEN and CDR2 SYDVKM. This CDR3 contains 15 residues. This CDR3 is CVSSSGSPYNSPLHF. The CDR3 nucleotides read TGTGTCAGCAGCTCGGGAAGCCCCTATAATTCACCCCTCCACTTC.

A remark on this clonotype: In this CDR3 the conserved last residue, phenylalanine or tryptophan, is missing, so a read error is likely. The rearrangement joins TRBV6-6 to TRBJ1-1; 10 positions match TRBD1. The CDR3 is made up of 14 amino acids. Per germline, CDR1 MNHNY and CDR2 SVGAGI (reference sequence). Trimming cost V 4 bases and J 11 bases; bases outside gene matches: 10. CDR3 in DNA: TGTGCCAGCAGTTTCTACCGACAGGGGGCAGAGGCTTTCTTA. Amino acids: CASSFYRQGAEAFL.

With respect to this clonotype: Being one base from a much bigger clone, this may be a read error. V is TRBV20-1 and J is TRBJ2-7; 7 nucleotides align to TRBD1. CDR1 and CDR2 (germline): DFQATT, SNEGSKA (reference sequence). With V trimmed by 4 bases and J by 4 bases, 1 base remained unmatched. CDR3 length: 11 amino acids. DNA for the CDR3: TGCAGTGCTAAGACAGGGTACGAGCAGTACTTC. Its protein product is CSAKTGYEQYF.

CDR3 bases: TGTGCCAGCGTCGGCAGCGGGCTTTACGATGAGCAGTTCTTC. Translated: CASVGSGLYDEQFF. The chain has TRBV6-1 and TRBJ2-1, with D possibly TRBD2 on 6 matching bases. Germline lookup yields CDR1 MNHNS and CDR2 SASEGT. Trimming took 8 bases from V and 8 from J, leaving 19 bases between them. The CDR3 is made up of 14 amino acids.

This clonotype was seen ten or more times. For the CDR3, the DNA is TGTGCCAGCAGAATAGCGGGAGCGGAGACCCAGTACTTC. Amino acid sequence: CASRIAGAETQYF. J is TRBJ2-5 and V is TRBV11-2; 9 bases map to TRBD2. Germline V CDR1 and CDR2: SGHAT, FQNNGV. V lost 6 bases, J lost 5 bases, and 4 bases stayed unmatched. The CDR3 length is 13 residues.

Turning to this clonotype: The conserved final phenylalanine or tryptophan is absent from the CDR3, which likely points to a read error. It is unclear where the CDR3 begins or ends on the DNA, so no DNA is shown, and the CDR3 is as TCRdb lists it. The CDR3 is CASGLDWTDTQYL. This chain connects TRBV11-2 to TRBJ2-3. The germline CDR1 and CDR2 sequences are SGHAT and FQNNGV. The CDR3 totals 13 residues, both ends included.

In this sample, this clonotype turned up many times. This chain links TRBV6-6 with TRBJ1-6; a weak D match, TRBD1 (5 bases). Trimming took 2 bases from V and 0 from J, leaving 8 bases between them. CDR1 is MNHNY and CDR2 is SVGAGI in the germline V gene (reference sequence). The CDR3 extends over 16 amino acids. The CDR3 bases are TGTGCCAGCAGTTACGGGGGGAGCTCCTATAATTCACCCCTCCACTTT. Protein product: CASSYGGSSYNSPLHF.

This clonotype rates as large (0.1 to 1%). The J gene is TRBJ2-1, the V gene TRBV11-2; D uncertain. Trimming cost V 0 bases and J 9 bases, with 9 bases left between them. Germline V gene data show CDR1 as SGHAT and CDR2 as FQNNGV. This CDR3 contains 13 residues. This chain's CDR3 is CASSLEGFGEQFF. CDR3 nucleotides: TGTGCCAGCAGCTTAGAGGGTTTCGGTGAGCAGTTCTTC.

Details on this clonotype: This may arise from a read error, as a much more abundant clone is one base away. The gene calls are TRBV10-3 and TRBJ1-2, with a tentative D call TRBD1 (6 bases). CDR1 ENHRY and CDR2 SYGVKD come from the germline V gene. This CDR3 has 12 amino acids. CDR3 sequence (DNA): TGTGCCACGCAGGGACACAACTATGGCTACATCTTC. Protein product: CATQGHNYGYIF.

This clonotype was counted between two and nine times. Being one base from a much bigger clone, this may be a read error. The V call is TRBV20-1, the J call TRBJ1-5; a weak D match, TRBD1 (6 bases). The CDR3 runs to 15 residues. V was clipped by 7 bases and J by 5 bases, with 21 bases between them. Germline V gives CDR1 DFQATT, CDR2 SNEGSKA (reference sequence). In nucleotides, the CDR3 is TGCAGTGTGAGAGGAGGGACCAAGGGGGATCAGCCCCAGCATTTT. Its translation: CSVRGGTKGDQPQHF.

About this clonotype: An end of the junction differs from the germline gene, which may be a read error. V and J are TRBV12-3 or TRBV12-4 and TRBJ2-1, with D possibly TRBD1 on 5 matching bases. This CDR3 spans 12 amino acids. In DNA, the CDR3 is TGTGCTAGCAGTTTAGGGGCGGATGTTCAATTCTTC. This encodes CASSLGADVQFF.

This clonotype appeared many times. CDR3 bases: TGTGCCAGCAGTGACGGAGCGGGAGCACACACAGATACGCAGTATTTT. This translates into CASSDGAGAHTDTQYF. The chain recombines TRBV6-4 with TRBJ2-3; 8 nucleotides line up with TRBD2. Germline values: CDR1 MRHNA, CDR2 SNTAGT. J was trimmed by 2 bases and V by 2 bases; bases with no gene match: 6. The CDR3 loop spans 16 amino acids.

The table lists this clonotype with a few counts. The chain uses TRBV29-1 and TRBJ2-5, with D perhaps assigned TRBD1 or TRBD2 (5 bases each). Per the germline V gene, CDR1 is SQVTM and CDR2 is ANQGSEA. The CDR3 is 14 residues long. Trimming stripped 5 bases from V and 4 bases from J, with 17 bases between. The CDR3 is CSVWGPGWGETQYF. The CDR3 DNA follows: TGCAGCGTTTGGGGACCCGGATGGGGAGAGACCCAGTACTTC.

A word on this clonotype: At one of its ends the junction is not consistent with the germline gene, which may arise from a read error. This chain links TRBV4-2 with TRBJ2-2; D unclear. The CDR3 sequence is 16 residues long. From germline, CDR1 is LGHNA and CDR2 YNFKEQ. The CDR3 reads CARTQDLRANTGELFF. In DNA form, the CDR3 reads TGTGCCAGAACCCAAGATCTTAGGGCCAACACGGGGGAGCTGTTTTTT.

In the case of this clonotype: Since no conserved phenylalanine or tryptophan closes the CDR3, a read error is the likely cause. J is TRBJ2-3 and V is TRBV11-3; D may correspond to TRBD1 or TRBD2 (7 bases each). Germline loops: CDR1 SGHNT, CDR2 YENEEA. The CDR3 is made up of 15 amino acids. DNA of the CDR3: TGTGCCAGCAGCCCCTCTTCCGGGGGGACAGATATGCAGTATTCT. Protein: CASSPSSGGTDMQYS.

About this clonotype itself: The CDR3 end shows no conserved phenylalanine or tryptophan, and so a read error is likely. The chain carries TRBV4-1 and TRBJ2-2, with TRBD2 identical over 12 bases. Germline CDR1 reads MGHRA; CDR2 reads YSYEKL. The CDR3 loop spans 17 amino acids. CDR3 DNA: TGCGCCAGCAGCTCCCGGACTAGCGGGACAAACACTGGGGAGCTGTTTTCT. This encodes CASSSRTSGTNTGELFS.

Only a few counts were recorded for this clonotype. The conserved closing phenylalanine or tryptophan is absent in this CDR3, likely reflecting a read error. The genes are TRBV11-1 and TRBJ2-3; D not resolved. Germline V lookup: CDR1 SGHAT, CDR2 FQDESV (reference sequence). The CDR3 is 12 amino acids. Trimming shortened V by 0 bases and J by 6 bases, and 4 bases separated the two germline ends. CDR3 nucleotide sequence: TGTGCCAGCAGCTTAGCCTTCGATACGCAGTATTTG. Amino acids: CASSLAFDTQYL.

For this clonotype: One end of the junction varies from germline; a read error may be responsible. This chain connects TRBV29-1 to TRBJ2-5; D perhaps matches TRBD2 (6 bases). The CDR3 spans 14 residues. Germline lookup yields CDR1 SQVTM and CDR2 ANQGSEA. The CDR3 DNA follows: TGCAGCGTTCGGAGGAGGGGCTTCCAAGATACCCAGTACTTC. This translates into CSVRRRGFQDTQYF.

For this clonotype: Given the absence of the conserved phenylalanine or tryptophan at the CDR3 end, a read error is likely. V and J are TRBV6-5 and TRBJ1-2; 9 bases line up with TRBD1. Germline V gene sequence: CDR1 MNHEY, CDR2 SVGAGI. This CDR3 comprises 14 residues. CDR3 protein: CTSIKTGTGYGYTL. The CDR3 nucleotides are TGTACCAGCATTAAGACCGGGACAGGGTATGGCTACACCTTA.

Comment on this clonotype: A read error may produce the germline difference seen at one junction end. This sequence joins TRBV11-2 and TRBJ2-1, with a weak D call TRBD2 (5 bases). The CDR3 runs 13 residues. Germline CDR1 SGHAT, CDR2 FQNNGV. The CDR3 loop reads CASILVAAGLKIF. The CDR3 DNA reads as TGTGCCAGCATCCTAGTGGCGGCGGGCCTAAAGATCTTC.

This clonotype was counted at least ten times. The chain couples TRBV12-3 or TRBV12-4 to TRBJ2-4; 7 bases line up with TRBD2. The CDR3 sequence is 13 residues long. Germline trimming cut 3 bases from V and 5 bases from J; bases unmatched to any gene: 1. CDR3 amino acids: CASSFAGENIQYF. In DNA form, the CDR3 reads TGTGCCAGCAGTTTTGCGGGGGAAAACATTCAGTACTTC.

In the case of this clonotype: Sequence at one end of the junction differs from germline and may be a read error. The V gene is TRBV6-1, the J gene TRBJ2-3; tentatively, D is TRBD2 (6 bases). Germline values: CDR1 MNHNS, CDR2 SASEGT. The CDR3 is 18 amino acids. In DNA, the CDR3 is TGTGTCAGCAGCTCCCTAAGGGCGGGACTCTTGGGCTCGGAGCAACAGTATTTT. Its protein is CVSSSLRAGLLGSEQQYF.

This clonotype was observed once. The junction departs from the called germline gene at one end, perhaps through a read error. The chain joins TRBV4-1 to TRBJ2-1; perhaps TRBD2 as D (6 bases). This CDR3 contains 15 residues. CDR1 and CDR2 (germline): MGHRA, YSYEKL. Here the CDR3 reads CASSQDNSGYNDEFF. DNA for the CDR3: TGCGCGAGCAGTCAAGATAATAGCGGCTACAATGATGAGTTCTTC.